The next 10 T cell receptor beta chains were all read from a single sample in a study of T cell responses to AZD1222 COVID-19 vaccine. Measured with immunoSEQ multiplex PCR; TCRdb has only the in-frame clones, and not every one. Seen here are about 140,000 clones, about 90% observed once, and the top ten hold 2.9%. This specimen consisted of peripheral blood, obtained on day 0 of AZD1222 vaccination. The receptor source for this set is an adult in good health.

This chain links TRBV29-1 with TRBJ1-1; D gene unclear. The germline gives CDR1 SQVTM, CDR2 ANQGSEA. The ends were cut back, 2 bases at V and 2 bases at J, with 12 bases in the middle. The CDR3 sequence is 14 residues long. The CDR3 bases are TGCAGCGTTGAAACCCGGCAGACAAACACTGAAGCTTTCTTT. This gives the protein CSVETRQTNTEAFF.

The rearrangement links TRBV14 to TRBJ1-1; D is perhaps TRBD1 (5 bases). V gave up 4 bases and J gave up 2 bases, with 14 bases separating them. The CDR3 is made up of 15 amino acids. From germline, CDR1 is SGHDN and CDR2 FVKESK. The CDR3 loop is CASSPRRGANTEAFF. The CDR3 nucleotides read TGTGCCAGCAGCCCACGGCGAGGGGCTAACACTGAAGCTTTCTTT.

This rearrangement joins TRBV6-5 to TRBJ1-2; the D gene is possibly TRBD1 (5 bases). V gave up 0 bases and J gave up 8 bases, with 13 bases separating them. Germline CDR1 is MNHEY and CDR2 is SVGAGI. The CDR3 totals 14 residues. CDR3 in amino acids: CASSYSGARYGYTF. In nucleotides, the CDR3 is TGTGCCAGCAGTTACTCTGGGGCGCGTTACGGCTACACCTTC.

V gene TRBV27 combines with J gene TRBJ2-1, with D hard to call. Germline loops: CDR1 MNHEY, CDR2 SMNVEV (reference sequence). V gave up 0 bases and J gave up 9 bases, with 9 bases separating them. The CDR3 totals 13 residues. The CDR3 sequence is CASSLSSGGEQFF. CDR3 bases: TGTGCCAGCAGTTTATCCTCCGGCGGTGAGCAGTTCTTC.

The chain is built from TRBV4-2 and TRBJ1-6; maybe TRBD1 (6 bases). The CDR3 consists of 16 residues. V was clipped by 1 base and J by 10 bases, with 17 bases between them. Germline V lookup: CDR1 LGHNA, CDR2 YNFKEQ. The CDR3 DNA is TGTGCCAGCAGCCAAGGGTTCCCAGGGGTTGGGTCACCCCTCCACTTT. Amino acids: CASSQGFPGVGSPLHF.

The chain links TRBV28 to TRBJ1-4; D is ambiguous. Germline values: CDR1 MDHEN, CDR2 SYDVKM. The CDR3 spans 14 residues. Trimming cost V 3 bases and J 8 bases, with 13 bases left between them. The CDR3 DNA is TGTGCCAGCAGTTTCTCGGCGCCTGGCGAAAAACTGTTTTTT. Protein: CASSFSAPGEKLFF. The complete variable domain, with remaining parts taken from reference TRBV28 and TRBJ1-4, reads DVKVTQSSRYLVKRTGEKVFLECVQDMDHENMFWYRQDPGLGLRLIYFSYDVKMKEKGDIPEGYSVSREKKERFSLILESASTNQTSMYLCASSFSAPGEKLFFGSGTQLSVL.

The rearrangement joins TRBV4-2 to TRBJ2-7, with 10 bases lining up with TRBD2. J lost 1 base, V lost 4 bases, and 4 bases had no gene match. This CDR3 has 15 residues. Germline-derived CDR1 and CDR2 are LGHNA and YNFKEQ. CDR3 sequence reads: CASSLRTSGSYEQYF. The CDR3 DNA reads as TGTGCCAGCAGCCTACGGACTAGCGGTTCCTACGAGCAGTACTTC.

The J gene is TRBJ1-1, the V gene TRBV28, with D possibly being TRBD1 (5 bases). Trimming removed 5 bases from V and 5 bases from J, with 18 bases in between. Germline values: CDR1 MDHEN, CDR2 SYDVKM. The CDR3 sequence is 15 residues long. CDR3 region: CASSPPRVGGTEAFF. CDR3 DNA: TGTGCCAGCAGTCCCCCAAGGGTCGGGGGAACTGAAGCTTTCTTT.

The gene calls are TRBV19 and TRBJ1-5, with D unresolved. CDR1 LNHDA and CDR2 SQIVND come from the germline V gene (reference sequence). V was pared by 2 bases and J by 5 bases, with 16 bases between. CDR3 length equals 16 residues. DNA for the CDR3: TGTGCCAGTAGTATAAGAAGTGGTCGCCCCCATCAGCCCCAGCATTTT. It specifies CASSIRSGRPHQPQHF.

The count of this clone is one. The chain employs TRBV19 and TRBJ1-5; tentatively, D is TRBD1 (5 bases). Germline V gene sequence: CDR1 LNHDA, CDR2 SQIVND (reference sequence). This CDR3 spans 15 amino acids. V lost 4 bases to trimming and J lost 0 bases, with 10 bases between them. The CDR3 is CASSTPGISNQPQHF. Written as DNA, the CDR3 is TGTGCCAGTAGTACACCAGGGATTAGCAATCAGCCCCAGCATTTT.